These T cell receptor beta chains were read from a single sample in a study of beta chain features in type 1 diabetes. Some clones are missing from TCRdb's copy, which holds only in-frame ones; the method was immunoSEQ multiplex PCR. The sample contains around 250,000 clones, 27% of which appear only once. The material sequenced was central memory CD4+ T cells from blood. These receptors all come from a man in his thirties or forties in good health. Both conserved end residues are part of each CDR3. A D gene is named only where the DNA matches it firmly. Not every row has a clone size; where given, it reads once, few, many or a size class.

>12|TRBV6-5|TRBJ2-1|.|few
CASSTSGNEQFF
TGTGCCAGCAGCACTAGTGGGAATGAGCAGTTCTTC
>17|TRBV7-8|TRBJ1-3|.|.
CASSMVGSGSSGNTIYF
TGTGCCAGCAGCATGGTGGGGAGTGGATCCTCTGGAAACACCATATATTTT
>14|TRBV15|TRBJ2-1|TRBD1|.
CATSPQGALNEQFF
TGTGCCACCAGCCCACAGGGGGCCCTCAATGAGCAGTTCTTC
>11|TRBV29-1|TRBJ2-3|.|few
CSLTSTDTQYF
TGCAGCTTAACCAGTACAGATACGCAGTATTTT
>16|TRBV21-1|TRBJ1-1|.|.
CASSNKRIRMNTEAFF
TGTGCCAGCAGCAACAAGAGGATTAGAATGAACACTGAAGCTTTCTTT
>14|TRBV7-2|TRBJ2-3|.|.
CASSFRDNTDTQYF
TGTGCCAGCAGCTTCCGGGACAACACAGATACGCAGTATTTT
>14|TRBV5-1|TRBJ2-3|.|.
CASSPGAITDTQYF
TGCGCCAGCAGTCCGGGGGCCATCACAGATACGCAGTATTTT
>15|TRBV28|TRBJ2-5|TRBD2|few
CASSLLAGVGETQYF
TGTGCCAGCAGTTTGCTAGCGGGAGTTGGAGAGACCCAGTACTTC
>15|TRBV7-8|TRBJ2-7|.|few
CASSSAGQSSYEQYF
TGTGCCAGCAGCTCCGCCGGACAGAGCTCCTACGAGCAGTACTTC
>15|TRBV11-2|TRBJ2-1|TRBD2|.
CASSLEGLGANEQFF
TGTGCCAGCAGCTTAGAAGGACTAGGCGCAAATGAGCAGTTCTTC
>15|TRBV19|TRBJ2-7|.|.
CASSMGVGYRYEQYF
TGTGCCAGTAGTATGGGTGTGGGCTACCGCTACGAGCAGTACTTC
>15|TRBV5-4|TRBJ2-1|TRBD2|many
CASSLKGTIYNEQFF
TGTGCCAGCAGCTTGAAGGGGACTATCTACAATGAGCAGTTCTTC
>15|TRBV7-2|TRBJ2-2|TRBD2|.
CASSLRLAGTGELFF
TGTGCCAGCAGCTTAAGACTAGCGGGAACCGGGGAGCTGTTTTTT
>14|TRBV9|TRBJ2-1|.|.
CASSLSGYYNEQFF
TGTGCCAGCAGCCTTTCGGGGTACTACAATGAGCAGTTCTTC
>14|TRBV5-6|TRBJ2-7|TRBD1|.
CASRPGTGNYEQYF
TGTGCCAGCAGGCCCGGGACAGGGAACTACGAGCAGTACTTC
>16|TRBV5-1|TRBJ2-3|TRBD1|.
CASSWGQGVSTDTQYF
TGCGCCAGCAGCTGGGGACAGGGGGTGAGCACAGATACGCAGTATTTT
>11|TRBV10-3|TRBJ2-7|.|.
CAVLGSYEQYF
TGTGCCGTCCTAGGATCCTACGAGCAGTACTTC
>15|TRBV7-2|TRBJ2-7|.|few
CASSLGGTSLYEQYF
TGTGCCAGCAGCTTGGGGGGAACGAGCCTTTACGAGCAGTACTTC
>18|TRBV7-2|TRBJ2-6|TRBD1|many
CASSLSWTGGSGANVLTF
TGTGCCAGCAGCTTGTCCTGGACAGGGGGCTCTGGGGCCAACGTCCTGACTTTC
>14|TRBV30|TRBJ1-5|.|few
CAWSVSQGGLPQHF
TGTGCCTGGAGTGTATCACAGGGAGGTCTGCCCCAGCATTTT
>17|TRBV5-1|TRBJ2-3|TRBD2|.
CASSFGGLAGGTDTQYF
TGCGCCAGCAGCTTCGGTGGACTAGCGGGGGGCACAGATACGCAGTATTTT
>16|TRBV14|TRBJ2-2|TRBD1|few
CASSGPGQGRTGELFF
TGTGCCAGCAGCGGCCCCGGACAGGGGCGAACCGGGGAGCTGTTTTTT
>15|TRBV10-3|TRBJ1-1|.|few
CAISESVQGGTEAFF
TGTGCCATCAGTGAGTCTGTACAGGGCGGGACTGAAGCTTTCTTT
>13|TRBV6-6|TRBJ2-2|.|.
CASSLQSTGELFF
TGTGCCAGCAGTCTCCAGTCTACCGGGGAGCTGTTTTTT
>15|TRBV25-1|TRBJ1-3|TRBD1|.
CASSGSGTAGNTIYF
TGTGCCAGCAGTGGTAGCGGGACAGCTGGAAACACCATATATTTT
>16|TRBV28|TRBJ2-5|TRBD1|few
CASSRHGTGGTETQYF
TGTGCCAGCAGCCGACATGGGACAGGGGGCACTGAGACCCAGTACTTC
>12|TRBV5-4|TRBJ1-1|.|.
CASSLDRVGAFF
TGTGCCAGCAGCTTGGACAGGGTTGGAGCTTTCTTT
>11|TRBV30|TRBJ2-7|.|.
CAWTRDYEQYF
TGTGCCTGGACTAGGGACTACGAGCAGTACTTC
>10|TRBV23-1|TRBJ2-3|.|many
CASSQDTQYF
TGCGCCAGCAGTCAAGATACGCAGTATTTT
>14|TRBV7-9|TRBJ1-5|.|.
CASSPEGETQPQHF
TGTGCCAGCAGCCCCGAGGGGGAGACTCAGCCCCAGCATTTT
>14|TRBV5-4|TRBJ2-1|TRBD2|few
CASSLEGTSREQFF
TGTGCCAGCAGCTTGGAAGGGACTAGCCGCGAGCAGTTCTTC
>15|TRBV15|TRBJ2-6|.|.
CATRAGSGGANVLTF
TGTGCCACCAGGGCGGGGTCTGGTGGGGCCAACGTCCTGACTTTC
>14|TRBV5-6|TRBJ1-2|.|few
CASSFFEGEYGYTF
TGTGCCAGCAGCTTTTTCGAGGGAGAGTATGGCTACACCTTC
>12|TRBV5-1|TRBJ2-7|.|.
CASSLEGVEQYF
TGCGCCAGCAGCTTGGAAGGGGTCGAGCAGTACTTC
>12|TRBV27|TRBJ2-7|.|few
CASSFPGYEQYF
TGTGCCAGCAGTTTTCCAGGGTACGAGCAGTACTTC
>14|TRBV11-2|TRBJ2-1|TRBD2|few
CASTLAGGYNEQFF
TGTGCCAGCACCTTAGCGGGGGGTTACAATGAGCAGTTCTTC
>13|TRBV6-1|TRBJ2-5|TRBD2|few
CASVKRGFETQYF
TGTGCCAGCGTTAAGCGGGGCTTTGAGACCCAGTACTTC
>13|TRBV5-1|TRBJ2-1|.|.
CASSSEPYTEQFF
TGCGCCAGCAGCTCAGAACCTTACACAGAGCAGTTCTTC